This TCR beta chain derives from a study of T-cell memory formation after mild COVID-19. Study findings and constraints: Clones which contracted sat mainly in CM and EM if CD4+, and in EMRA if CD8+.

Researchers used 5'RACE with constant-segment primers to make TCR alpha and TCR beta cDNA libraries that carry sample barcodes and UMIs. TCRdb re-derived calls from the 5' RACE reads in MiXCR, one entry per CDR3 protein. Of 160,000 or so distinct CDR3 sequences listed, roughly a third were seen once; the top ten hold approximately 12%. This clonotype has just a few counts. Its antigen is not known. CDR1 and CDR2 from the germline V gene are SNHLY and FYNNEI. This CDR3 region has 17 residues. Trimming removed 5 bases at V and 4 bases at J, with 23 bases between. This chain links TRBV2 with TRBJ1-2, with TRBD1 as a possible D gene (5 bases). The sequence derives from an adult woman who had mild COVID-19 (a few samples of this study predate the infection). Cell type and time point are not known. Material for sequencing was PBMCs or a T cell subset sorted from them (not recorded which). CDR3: CASSPPGPLSSGYGYTF. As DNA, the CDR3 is TGTGCCAGCAGTCCGCCGGGGCCTCTATCCAGCGGCTATGGCTACACCTTC.